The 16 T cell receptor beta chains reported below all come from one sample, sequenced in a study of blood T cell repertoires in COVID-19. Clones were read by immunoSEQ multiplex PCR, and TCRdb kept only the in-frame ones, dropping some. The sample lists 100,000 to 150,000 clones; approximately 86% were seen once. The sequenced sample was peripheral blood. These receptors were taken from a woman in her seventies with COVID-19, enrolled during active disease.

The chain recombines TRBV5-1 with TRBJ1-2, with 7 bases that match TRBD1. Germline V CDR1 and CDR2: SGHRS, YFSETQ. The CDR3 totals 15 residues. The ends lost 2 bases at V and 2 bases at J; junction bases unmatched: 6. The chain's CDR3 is CASSLRQGGNYGYTF. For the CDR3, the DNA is TGCGCCAGCAGCTTACGACAGGGAGGAAACTATGGCTACACCTTC. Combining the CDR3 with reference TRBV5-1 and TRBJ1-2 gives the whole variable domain KAGVTQTPRYLIKTRGQQVTLSCSPISGHRSVSWYQQTPGQGLQFLFEYFSETQRNKGNFPGRFSGRQFSNSRSEMNVSTLELGDSALYLCASSLRQGGNYGYTFGSGTRLTVV.

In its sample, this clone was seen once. The CDR3: CASSAGWEQYF. CDR3 bases: TGTGCCAGCAGTGCGGGTTGGGAGCAGTACTTC. The chain recombines TRBV2 with TRBJ2-7; D is uncertain. Germline CDR1 SNHLY, CDR2 FYNNEI. The CDR3 has 11 amino acids. V gave up 4 bases and J gave up 7 bases, with 8 bases separating them.

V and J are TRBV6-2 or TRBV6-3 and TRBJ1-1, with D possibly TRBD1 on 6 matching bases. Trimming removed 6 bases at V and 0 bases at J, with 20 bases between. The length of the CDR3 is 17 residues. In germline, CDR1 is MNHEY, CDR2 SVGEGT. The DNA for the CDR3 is TGTGCCAGCAGACCTTCACAGGGAAGACCAATGAACACTGAAGCTTTCTTT. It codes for CASRPSQGRPMNTEAFF.

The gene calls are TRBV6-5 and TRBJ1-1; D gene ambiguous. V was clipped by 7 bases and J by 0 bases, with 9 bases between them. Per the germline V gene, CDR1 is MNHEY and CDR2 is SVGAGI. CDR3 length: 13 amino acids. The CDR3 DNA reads TGTGCCAGCAAGTTACATCTGAACACTGAAGCTTTCTTT. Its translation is CASKLHLNTEAFF.

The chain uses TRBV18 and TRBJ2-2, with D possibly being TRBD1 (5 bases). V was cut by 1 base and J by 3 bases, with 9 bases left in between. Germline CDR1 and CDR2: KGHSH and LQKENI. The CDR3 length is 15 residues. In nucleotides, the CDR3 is TGTGCCAGCTCACCACAGGGGCTTGACACCGGGGAGCTGTTTTTT. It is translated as CASSPQGLDTGELFF.

The chain's CDR3 is CASSRLAGGANEQFF. CDR3 in DNA: TGTGCCAGCAGTCGATTAGCGGGGGGAGCCAATGAGCAGTTCTTC. V is TRBV7-3 and J is TRBJ2-1; 10 bases map to TRBD2. After removal of 6 bases from V and 6 bases from J, the junction contained 8 bases not matched to a gene. The CDR3 covers 15 residues. Germline assignment: CDR1 SGHTA and CDR2 FQGTGA. The whole variable domain, filled in from reference TRBV7-3 and TRBJ2-1, reads GAGVSQTPSNKVTEKGKYVELRCDPISGHTALYWYRQSLGQGPEFLIYFQGTGAADDSGLPNDRFFAVRPEGSVSTLKIQRTERGDSAVYLCASSRLAGGANEQFFGPGTRLTVL.

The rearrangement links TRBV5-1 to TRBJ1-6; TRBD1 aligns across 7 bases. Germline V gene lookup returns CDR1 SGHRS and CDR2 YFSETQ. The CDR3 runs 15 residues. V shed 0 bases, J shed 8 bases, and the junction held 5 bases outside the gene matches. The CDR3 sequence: CASSLEGDSYSPLHF. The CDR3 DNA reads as TGCGCCAGCAGCTTGGAGGGGGACAGCTATTCACCCCTCCACTTT.

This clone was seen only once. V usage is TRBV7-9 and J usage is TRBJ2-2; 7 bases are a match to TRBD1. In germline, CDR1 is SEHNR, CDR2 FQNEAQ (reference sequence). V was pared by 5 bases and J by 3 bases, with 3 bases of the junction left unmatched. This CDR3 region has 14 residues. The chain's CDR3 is CASSPTGDTGELFF. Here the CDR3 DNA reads TGTGCCAGCAGCCCCACAGGGGACACCGGGGAGCTGTTTTTT. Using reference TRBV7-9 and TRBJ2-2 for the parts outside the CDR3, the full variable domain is DTGVSQNPRHKITKRGQNVTFRCDPISEHNRLYWYRQTLGQGPEFLTYFQNEAQLEKSRLLSDRFSAERPKGSFSTLEIQRTEQGDSAMYLCASSPTGDTGELFFGEGSRLTVL.

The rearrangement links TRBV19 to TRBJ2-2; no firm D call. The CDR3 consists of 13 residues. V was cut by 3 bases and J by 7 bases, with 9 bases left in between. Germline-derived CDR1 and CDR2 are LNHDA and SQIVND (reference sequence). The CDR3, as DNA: TGTGCCAGTAGTATTCAGGTGGGCGGGGAGCTGTTTTTT. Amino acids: CASSIQVGGELFF.

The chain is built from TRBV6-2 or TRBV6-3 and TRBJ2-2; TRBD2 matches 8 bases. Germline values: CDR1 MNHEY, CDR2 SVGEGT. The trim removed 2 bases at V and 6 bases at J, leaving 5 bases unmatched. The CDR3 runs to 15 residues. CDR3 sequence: CASSYLGGAAGELFF. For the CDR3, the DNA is TGTGCCAGCAGTTACCTCGGGGGGGCTGCCGGGGAGCTGTTTTTT.

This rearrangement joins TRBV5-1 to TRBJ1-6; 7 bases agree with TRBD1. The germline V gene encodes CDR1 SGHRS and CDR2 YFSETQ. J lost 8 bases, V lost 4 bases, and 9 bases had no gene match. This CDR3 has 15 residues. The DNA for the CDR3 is TGCGCCAGCAGCCTCCGGACAGGTGGGGATTCACCCCTCCACTTT. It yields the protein CASSLRTGGDSPLHF.

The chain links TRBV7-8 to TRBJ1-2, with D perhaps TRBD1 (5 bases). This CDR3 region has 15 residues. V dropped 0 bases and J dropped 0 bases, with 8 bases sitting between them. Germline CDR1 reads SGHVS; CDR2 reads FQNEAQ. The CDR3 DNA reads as TGTGCCAGCAGCTTAGCCCCGACAGCTAACTATGGCTACACCTTC. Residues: CASSLAPTANYGYTF.

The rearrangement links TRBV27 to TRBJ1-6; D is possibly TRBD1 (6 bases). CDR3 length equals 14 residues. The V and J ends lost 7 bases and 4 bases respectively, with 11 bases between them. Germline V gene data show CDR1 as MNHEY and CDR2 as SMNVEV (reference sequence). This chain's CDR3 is CASKPQGYNSPLHF. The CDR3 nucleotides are TGTGCCAGCAAACCACAGGGTTATAATTCACCCCTCCACTTT.

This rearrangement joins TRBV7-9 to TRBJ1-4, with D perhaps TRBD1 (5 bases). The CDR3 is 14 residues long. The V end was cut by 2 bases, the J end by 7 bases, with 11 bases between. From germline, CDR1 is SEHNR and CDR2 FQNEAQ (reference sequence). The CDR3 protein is CASSLSLGREKLFF. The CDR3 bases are TGTGCCAGCAGCTTATCCCTGGGGCGTGAAAAACTGTTTTTT.

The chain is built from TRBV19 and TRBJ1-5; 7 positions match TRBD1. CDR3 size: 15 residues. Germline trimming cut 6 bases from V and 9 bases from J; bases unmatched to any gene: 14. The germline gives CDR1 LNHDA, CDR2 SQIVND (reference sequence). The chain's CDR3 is CASSSTGPLKLPQHF. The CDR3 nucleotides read TGTGCCAGTAGCTCGACAGGGCCCCTTAAATTGCCCCAGCATTTT.

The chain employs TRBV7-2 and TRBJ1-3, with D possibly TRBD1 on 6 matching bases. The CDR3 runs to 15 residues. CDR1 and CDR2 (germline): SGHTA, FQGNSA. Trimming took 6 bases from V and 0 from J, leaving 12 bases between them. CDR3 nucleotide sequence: TGTGCCAGCAGAATAACAGGGAGCTCTGGAAACACCATATATTTT. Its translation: CASRITGSSGNTIYF.